This TCR beta chain derives from a study of T cell repertoires in cytomegalovirus infection. For the study at large: Recently identified HLA-C-restricted CMV epitopes were among the peptides used. General observations from the study: What dominated the ex vivo response were HLA-C-restricted CMV-specific TCR beta clonotypes.

A single record per CDR3 protein comes from TCRdb applying MiXCR to the reads. The sample lists some 500,000 distinct CDR3 sequences, about 33% occurring once. CDR1 and CDR2 from the germline V gene are ENHRY and SYGVKD. V lost 3 bases, J lost 9 bases, and 12 bases lay in between. The CDR3 length is 14 residues. As to this clonotype: What it binds is not known.

The chain joins TRBV10-3 to TRBJ1-6, with unresolved D. This sequence originates from a human donor in good health (CMV status not recorded). Some clones in this sample may be carry-over from other donors' samples. The sequenced sample was cultured PBMCs, obtained from culture after CMV antigen stimulation. As DNA, the CDR3 is TGTGCCATCAGTGATAATAGCTTCGCTTCACCCCTCCACTTT. Translation: CAISDNSFASPLHF.